The rows below give T cell receptor beta chains drawn from one sample of a study of CD8 T cells in Susac syndrome. TCRdb re-analysed the immunoSEQ multiplex PCR reads in MiXCR, keeping a single row per CDR3 protein. The data show under 200,000 distinct CDR3 sequences, around 96% seen once. The sample comprised CD4+ T cells from PBMCs. These receptor sequences come from a human donor in good health. CDR3s include the opening cysteine and the closing phenylalanine or tryptophan.

v_gene,len,j_gene,CDR3aa
TRBV5-1,15,TRBJ1-2,CASSQAAGETRGYTF
TRBV27,15,TRBJ1-6,CASSERVSYNSPLHF
TRBV11-1,15,TRBJ2-1,CASSSGTRFGDEQFF
TRBV28,14,TRBJ2-5,CASSVRQGQETQYF
TRBV9,14,TRBJ1-5,CASSRGTIEEPQHF
TRBV3-1,13,TRBJ1-2,CASRSTANYGYTF
TRBV7-9,14,TRBJ2-5,CASMREDRQETQYF
TRBV10-3,13,TRBJ2-7,CAIRVTETYEQYF
TRBV3-1,14,TRBJ1-2,CASSQFPTDYGYTF
TRBV3-1,15,TRBJ2-1,CASSQGLAGVYEQFF
TRBV6-2/TRBV6-3,13,TRBJ2-7,CASIRQDRYEQYF
TRBV29-1,12,TRBJ1-1,CSVQDQNTEAFF
TRBV29-1,13,TRBJ1-5,CSVAGDSNQPQHF
TRBV27,14,TRBJ1-6,CASSLSRGNSPLHF
TRBV20-1,15,TRBJ2-7,CSARDLSRNSYEQYF
TRBV12-3/TRBV12-4,13,TRBJ1-1,CASSFQADTEAFF
TRBV2,11,TRBJ2-7,CASTQGYEQYF
TRBV3-1,15,TRBJ2-7,CASSQAWTSNYEQYF
TRBV15,14,TRBJ2-7,CATSTGQGAYEQYF
TRBV12-3/TRBV12-4,17,TRBJ2-6,CASSGQTFLSGANVLTF
TRBV5-8,17,TRBJ2-3,CASSLLLAGLGPDTQYF
TRBV3-1,14,TRBJ2-1,CASSLGQGSSEQFF
TRBV20-1,14,TRBJ2-7,CSARVGGQVYEQYF
TRBV29-1,14,TRBJ2-3,CSGSGLAPTDTQYF
TRBV7-6,13,TRBJ1-5,CASSLGRNQPQHF
TRBV20-1,14,TRBJ2-7,CSATIPGQTYEQYF